This T cell receptor (beta chain) was sequenced during a study of cytomegalovirus exposure and HLA in healthy donors. Overall study findings and caveats: A later analysis linked a missense variant in DCLRE1C to the trimming of TCR beta V and J genes. Some TCR beta chains (roughly 150 of them) were listed as cytomegalovirus-associated. A later analysis showed HLA-associated TCR beta chains outstripping equally common others in clonal expansion.

This CDR3 is 15 amino acids long. Germline CDR1 and CDR2: MDHEN and SYDVKM. The J segment lost 6 bases and the V segment lost 3 bases, leaving 9 bases of the junction unmatched. Use of 60 Vbeta and 13 Jbeta primers characterized the PCR. Libraries were prepared by immunoSEQ multiplex PCR; TCRdb keeps only in-frame clonotypes and omits some of them. Of some 140,000 clones listed, about 79% were seen once; the top ten hold 1.8%. As regards this clone: The antigen remains unidentified.

This sequence joins TRBV28 and TRBJ2-3; 7 bases are a match to TRBD2. The TCR was taken from a female donor in good health and CMV-seropositive. Sample: PBMCs. The CDR3 DNA reads as TGTGCCAGCAGTTTGTCGGGGGGATTGGGTGATACGCAGTATTTT. Residues: CASSLSGGLGDTQYF.